This section outlines one T cell receptor beta chain sequence together with its context. Amplification of the TCR beta CDR3 was achieved through multiplex PCR with 32 V and 13 J primers. MiXCR, applied by TCRdb to the multiplex PCR reads, yields one record per CDR3 protein. Among 3,500 to 4,500 distinct CDR3 sequences, around a quarter were seen once, and the ten largest hold roughly 12%. The CDR3 spans 15 residues. The V gene's germline CDR1 is LNHDA and CDR2 SQIVND (reference sequence). Deletions cut 1 base from V and 0 bases from J, with 9 bases between. Template input, which was bulk tumor genomic DNA, totaled 600 to 700 ng per sample. During surgery, several far-apart biopsies were obtained from every primary tumor. It was patients with untreated, newly diagnosed non-small cell lung cancer who underwent curative surgery. It was newly diagnosed non-small cell lung cancer patients having surgery with curative intent who served as donors.

This entry comes from a study of immune heterogeneity within non-small cell lung tumors. Study-level background: There was 1 tumor not otherwise specified, along with some 10 non-squamous carcinomas and 4 squamous cell carcinomas.

The TCR comes from a man between 60 and 75 years old with non-small cell lung cancer. The J gene is TRBJ1-1, the V gene TRBV19, with D possibly matching TRBD1 (5 bases). Sequencing was performed on lung tumor tissue. Here the CDR3 reads CASSIAGHLNTEAFF. CDR3 coding DNA: TGTGCCAGTAGTATAGCAGGACACTTGAACACTGAAGCTTTCTTT.